Following are 17 T cell receptor beta chains from one sample sequenced in a study of T-cell memory formation after mild COVID-19. Each CDR3 protein is one row after TCRdb ran MiXCR on the 5' RACE reads. The sample lists 250,000 to 350,000 distinct CDR3 sequences, just under 20% occurring once. The source material was PBMCs or a T cell subset sorted from them (not recorded which). These receptors were obtained from a man younger than 35 who had mild COVID-19 (a few samples of this study predate the infection). Cell type and time point are not known.

The V gene is TRBV6-5, the J gene TRBJ1-5, with unresolved D. The germline V and J ends were trimmed by 7 bases and 0 bases, with 13 bases remaining between them. Germline V gene sequence: CDR1 MNHEY, CDR2 SVGAGI. This CDR3 spans 15 amino acids. The CDR3 DNA follows: TGTGCCAGCAAGTACACGATCGATAGCAATCAGCCCCAGCATTTT. Protein sequence: CASKYTIDSNQPQHF.

The chain carries TRBV20-1 and TRBJ2-1, with D possibly being TRBD1 (6 bases). The germline gives CDR1 DFQATT, CDR2 SNEGSKA (reference sequence). The CDR3 length is 15 residues. The CDR3 sequence: CRAATGLGAANEQFF. CDR3 nucleotide sequence: TGCAGGGCGGCTACTGGGTTGGGGGCGGCGAATGAGCAGTTCTTC.

This clonotype was counted between two and nine times. The chain carries TRBV10-3 and TRBJ2-4; 8 positions agree with TRBD1. The CDR3 has 16 residues. CDR1 ENHRY and CDR2 SYGVKD come from the germline V gene. The J segment lost 1 base and the V segment lost 4 bases, leaving 6 bases of the junction unmatched. CDR3 sequence: CAISGNRGEAKNIQYF. CDR3 nucleotides: TGTGCCATCAGTGGTAACAGGGGGGAGGCCAAAAACATTCAGTACTTC.

The V and J genes are TRBV10-3 and TRBJ2-6; D may match TRBD1 or TRBD2 (5 bases each). Trimming took off 10 bases at V and 1 base at J, with 14 bases between the two ends. Per germline, CDR1 ENHRY and CDR2 SYGVKD. The CDR3 runs 15 residues. The CDR3 spells CATREWGSGANVLTF. CDR3 bases: TGTGCCACCCGAGAATGGGGGTCTGGGGCCAACGTCCTGACTTTC.

This clonotype was counted a few times. This chain connects TRBV6-5 to TRBJ2-3; 9 nucleotides agree with TRBD1. Germline values: CDR1 MNHEY, CDR2 SVGAGI. The trim removed 5 bases at V and 5 bases at J, leaving 8 bases unmatched. The CDR3 consists of 15 residues. The CDR3 spells CASSPGQGRRDTQYF. The CDR3 nucleotides read TGTGCCAGCAGTCCGGGACAGGGAAGGCGAGATACGCAGTATTTT.

This clonotype was detected only a few times. The V gene is TRBV20-1, the J gene TRBJ1-2; 7 nucleotides align to TRBD1. Per the germline V gene, CDR1 is DFQATT and CDR2 is SNEGSKA (reference sequence). This CDR3 comprises 14 residues. After removal of 3 bases from V and 5 bases from J, the junction contained 9 bases not matched to a gene. CDR3 DNA sequence: TGCAGTGCTAGTGTCGGGACAGCACTTTATGGCTACACCTTC. It encodes CSASVGTALYGYTF.

This clonotype was seen a handful of times. V usage is TRBV27 and J usage is TRBJ1-5; no clear D. Germline loops: CDR1 MNHEY, CDR2 SMNVEV (reference sequence). V was trimmed by 2 bases and J by 4 bases, leaving 12 bases between them. The CDR3 is 15 amino acids. Written as DNA, the CDR3 is TGTGCCAGCAGTTTAGAGGGAGTGAGGAATCAGCCCCAGCATTTT. Encoded protein: CASSLEGVRNQPQHF.

This clonotype was recorded a few times. The V call is TRBV7-2, the J call TRBJ2-5; the D gene could be TRBD1 or TRBD2 (6 bases each). V lost 0 bases and J lost 5, with 16 bases in between. This CDR3 spans 16 amino acids. CDR1 is SGHTA, CDR2 FQGNSA, per germline. This CDR3 reads CASSLAWREQGETQYF. CDR3 bases: TGTGCCAGCAGCTTAGCGTGGAGGGAGCAGGGGGAGACCCAGTACTTC. The complete variable domain, with remaining parts taken from reference TRBV7-2 and TRBJ2-5, reads GAGVSQSPSNKVTEKGKDVELRCDPISGHTALYWYRQSLGQGLEFLIYFQGNSAPDKSGLPSDRFSAERTGGSVSTLTIQRTQQEDSAVYLCASSLAWREQGETQYFGPGTRLLVL.

The rearrangement links TRBV12-3 or TRBV12-4 to TRBJ1-2; D unresolved. V was clipped by 5 bases and J by 8 bases, with 15 bases between them. The CDR3 totals 13 residues. CDR3 in amino acids: CASSPRQTRGYTF. The CDR3 bases are TGTGCCAGCAGTCCCCGCCAGACTCGGGGCTACACCTTC.

V is TRBV4-1 and J is TRBJ2-7; 9 positions match TRBD1. CDR3 size: 14 residues. V lost 5 bases and J lost 5; bases outside the gene matches: 7. Germline CDR1 and CDR2: MGHRA and YSYEKL. CDR3 DNA sequence: TGCGCCAGCAGCACCGGGACAGGGTACGACGAGCAGTACTTC. Translation: CASSTGTGYDEQYF.

V gene TRBV29-1 combines with J gene TRBJ1-2; 7 bases agree with TRBD1. Per germline, CDR1 SQVTM and CDR2 ANQGSEA. V trimming: 7 bases; J trimming: 8 bases; junction bases outside the gene matches: 10. The CDR3 has 12 amino acids. CDR3 protein: CSAGGTVEGYTF. CDR3 in DNA: TGCAGCGCAGGGGGGACAGTAGAAGGCTACACCTTC.

V and J are TRBV7-6 and TRBJ2-2, with D unclear. The germline gives CDR1 SGHVS, CDR2 FNYEAQ. The ends were cut back, 4 bases at V and 9 bases at J, with 9 bases in the middle. The CDR3 consists of 12 residues. The CDR3 DNA reads TGTGCCAGCAGCTCCCTTCTACGGGAGCTGTTTTTT. The encoded protein is CASSSLLRELFF.

The rearrangement joins TRBV2 to TRBJ2-3, with TRBD1 matching 8 bases. V dropped 3 bases and J dropped 2; count of bases not matched to a gene: 10. Per the germline V gene, CDR1 is SNHLY and CDR2 is FYNNEI. This CDR3 comprises 17 residues. CDR3 sequence (DNA): TGTGCCAGCAGTGAGATGACCAGGGGGCGGAACACAGATACGCAGTATTTT. It yields the protein CASSEMTRGRNTDTQYF.

This clonotype was detected a few times. This rearrangement joins TRBV7-9 to TRBJ1-2; possible D gene TRBD1, 6 bases. V lost 4 bases and J 6 bases, leaving 18 bases between the germline ends. Looked up from germline, CDR1 is SEHNR and CDR2 is FQNEAQ (reference sequence). This CDR3 spans 15 amino acids. The DNA of the CDR3 is TGTGCCAGCAGCTCAGCAGCGGGGGCGCCGAATGGCTACACCTTC. Its protein product is CASSSAAGAPNGYTF.

A few counts support this clonotype. V gene TRBV4-1 combines with J gene TRBJ2-7, with D unclear. The CDR3 loop spans 14 amino acids. Germline V gene sequence: CDR1 MGHRA, CDR2 YSYEKL. V lost 2 bases and J lost 3, with 11 bases in between. The chain's CDR3 is CASSQTQDFYEQYV. The CDR3 DNA reads as TGCGCCAGCAGCCAAACTCAGGATTTCTACGAGCAGTACGTC.

In this sample, this clonotype turned up a few times. This chain links TRBV6-5 with TRBJ2-5; 10 nucleotides agree with TRBD2. This CDR3 contains 19 residues. V shed 5 bases and J 3 bases; nucleotides not matched to a gene: 18. Looked up from germline, CDR1 is MNHEY and CDR2 is SVGAGI. The CDR3 loop is CASSTIQNFIAGGEETQYF. CDR3 sequence (DNA): TGTGCCAGCAGTACGATCCAGAACTTTATAGCGGGGGGAGAAGAGACCCAGTACTTC.

V and J are TRBV19 and TRBJ1-2; D is ambiguous. This CDR3 contains 15 residues. The V end lost 5 bases, the J end lost 1 base, and 14 bases lay between the germline ends. The germline V gene has CDR1 LNHDA and CDR2 SQIVND (reference sequence). CDR3 coding DNA: TGTGCCAGTAGTTTGGGCCTCGGGATTAACTATGGCTACACCTTC. Translated: CASSLGLGINYGYTF.